This T cell receptor (beta chain) derives from a study of blood T cell repertoires in COVID-19. Turning to the study itself: PBMCs, B-cell-depleted T cells, or T cells provided the cDNA or gDNA that made up the material.

V lost 0 bases, J lost 6 bases, and 12 bases lay in between. CDR1 and CDR2 from the germline V gene are LGHDT and YNNKEL (reference sequence). This CDR3 has 14 residues. In the authors' workflow: Nucleated cell number was recorded as an estimate derived from reference gene primer amplification. Clones were read by immunoSEQ multiplex PCR, and TCRdb kept only the in-frame ones, dropping some. V and J calls and clone size come straight from that table; D and trimming were deduced from the DNA. The sample includes over 150,000 clones, 70% to 90% of them seen just once. The source is a man aged 45-65 years with COVID-19, enrolled during active disease. This chain links TRBV3-1 (or the pseudogene TRBV3-2) with TRBJ2-7, with D tentatively TRBD2 (5 bases). The specimen sequenced was peripheral blood. As DNA, the CDR3 is TGTGCCAGCAGCCAAGAAGGACTGTTTGGCGAGCAGTACTTC. It yields the protein CASSQEGLFGEQYF.